Ten or more counts support the clone carrying this T cell receptor (beta chain). Its cognate antigen is unknown. V lost 0 bases and J 8 bases, leaving 4 bases between the germline ends. CDR3 size: 12 residues. Per the germline V gene, CDR1 is KGHSH and CDR2 is LQKENI. These data belong to a study of early T cells in non-severe SARS-CoV-2 infection. Study-level information: Unpaired chains resulted from sequencing bulk RNA of unsorted whole blood. Study outcomes and limitations: Matches to VDJdb favored anti-spike CD8 responses and missed private and CD4 specificities.

Each cDNA molecule carried a unique molecular identifier. TCRdb re-called the 5' RACE reads with MiXCR, one entry per CDR3 protein. The sample lists 35,000 to 45,000 distinct CDR3 sequences, about 5.9% occurring once. The sequenced sample was whole blood, obtained at baseline. This TCR was recovered from an adult who was a healthcare worker with PCR-confirmed SARS-CoV-2 infection or an uninfected control (not recorded which). The chain recombines TRBV18 with TRBJ1-4; the D is unclear. CDR3 in DNA: TGTGCCAGCTCACCACCCTTCGAAAAACTGTTTTTT. This gives the protein CASSPPFEKLFF.